These 26 T cell receptor beta chains share one sample of origin, sequenced in a study of T cell repertoires in cytomegalovirus infection. TCRdb analysed the reads with MiXCR anew, one entry per CDR3 protein. Among 640,000 or so distinct CDR3 sequences listed, roughly a third were seen once. The antigens these receptors bind are not known. Sequenced material: cultured PBMCs, taken from culture after CMV antigen stimulation. These receptors were obtained from a human donor in good health (CMV status not recorded). Some clones in this sample may be carry-over from other donors' samples.

This clonotype was recorded many times. The chain employs TRBV7-2 and TRBJ2-5; 10 bases match TRBD2. The CDR3 totals 17 residues. Looked up from germline, CDR1 is SGHTA and CDR2 is FQGNSA. The junction had 9 bases not matched to a gene; V was cut back by 0 bases and J by 5 bases. CDR3 loop: CASSLAMLAGAGETQYF. CDR3 nucleotide sequence: TGTGCCAGCAGCTTAGCGATGCTAGCGGGAGCGGGGGAGACCCAGTACTTC.

This chain links TRBV7-2 with TRBJ1-6, with TRBD1 matching 9 bases. The CDR3 spans 15 residues. With V trimmed by 7 bases and J by 2 bases, 3 bases remained unmatched. Looked up from germline, CDR1 is SGHTA and CDR2 is FQGNSA. The CDR3 nucleotides are TGTGCCAGCACCGGGACAGGGACCTATAATTCACCCCTCCACTTT. Its translation is CASTGTGTYNSPLHF. The full variable domain, in which reference TRBV7-2 and TRBJ1-6 provide the parts outside the CDR3, is GAGVSQSPSNKVTEKGKDVELRCDPISGHTALYWYRQSLGQGLEFLIYFQGNSAPDKSGLPSDRFSAERTGGSVSTLTIQRTQQEDSAVYLCASTGTGTYNSPLHFGNGTRLTVT.

The chain employs TRBV6-5 and TRBJ1-2; TRBD1 aligns across 7 bases. From germline, CDR1 is MNHEY and CDR2 SVGAGI. Trimming at V came to 7 bases and at J to 0 bases, leaving 2 bases not matched to a gene. CDR3 length: 13 residues. The chain's CDR3 is CASTDRANYGYTF. The CDR3 DNA follows: TGTGCCAGCACCGACAGGGCTAACTATGGCTACACCTTC.

This clonotype has just a few counts. The gene calls are TRBV12-5 and TRBJ2-1; 14 positions agree with TRBD2. Germline trimming cut 3 bases from V and 9 bases from J; bases unmatched to any gene: 22. The CDR3 covers 21 residues. CDR1 and CDR2 from the germline V gene are LGHNT and FRNRAP. The CDR3 reads CASGLRLGGLAGAKQFGEQFF. DNA of the CDR3: TGTGCTAGTGGTTTACGGCTGGGGGGACTAGCGGGGGCCAAACAGTTTGGTGAGCAGTTCTTC.

This chain links TRBV11-2 with TRBJ2-5, with D perhaps TRBD1 or TRBD2 (6 bases each). The CDR3 spans 17 residues. Germline CDR1 and CDR2: SGHAT and FQNNGV. With 5 bases removed from V and 3 bases from J, the gap between germline ends came to 22 bases. The chain's CDR3 is CASSQVVGGRPKETQYF. CDR3 bases: TGTGCCAGCAGCCAAGTCGTGGGGGGCCGACCCAAAGAGACCCAGTACTTC. The full variable domain, in which reference TRBV11-2 and TRBJ2-5 provide the parts outside the CDR3, is EAGVAQSPRYKIIEKRQSVAFWCNPISGHATLYWYQQILGQGPKLLIQFQNNGVVDDSQLPKDRFSAERLKGVDSTLKIQPAKLEDSAVYLCASSQVVGGRPKETQYFGPGTRLLVL.

This clonotype has ten or more counts. The V and J genes are TRBV7-8 and TRBJ1-2, with D maybe TRBD1 (5 bases). CDR3 length: 17 amino acids. In germline, CDR1 is SGHVS, CDR2 FQNEAQ. V was pared by 2 bases and J by 2 bases, with 18 bases between. The CDR3 spells CASSLIRRGDGNYGYTF. CDR3 bases: TGTGCCAGCAGCTTAATAAGACGAGGGGATGGGAACTATGGCTACACCTTC.

V usage is TRBV7-9 and J usage is TRBJ1-1, with D possibly matching TRBD1 (6 bases). Germline V CDR1 and CDR2: SEHNR, FQNEAQ (reference sequence). The CDR3 is made up of 15 amino acids. Trimming removed 8 bases at V and 1 base at J, with 17 bases between. CDR3 residues: CASGPPGQRNTEAFF. The CDR3, as DNA: TGTGCCAGCGGCCCCCCCGGACAGAGGAACACTGAAGCTTTCTTT.

The chain recombines TRBV2 with TRBJ2-3; D is perhaps TRBD1 (5 bases). The V gene lost 4 bases and the J gene lost 0 bases, with 23 bases spanning the gap. This CDR3 spans 19 amino acids. Germline V gene sequence: CDR1 SNHLY, CDR2 FYNNEI. The CDR3 nucleotides read TGTGCCAGCAGTGTTTTTCAAGATGATACAGGAGCTAGCACAGATACGCAGTATTTT. Protein sequence: CASSVFQDDTGASTDTQYF.

The chain links TRBV10-3 to TRBJ2-3; 8 nucleotides match TRBD2. The CDR3 extends over 17 amino acids. Germline V CDR1 and CDR2: ENHRY, SYGVKD. The J segment lost 7 bases and the V segment lost 0 bases, leaving 12 bases of the junction unmatched. The CDR3 is CAISESSLAGSGNTQYF. CDR3 sequence (DNA): TGTGCCATCAGTGAGTCAAGTCTAGCGGGTAGCGGGAATACGCAGTATTTT.

The V call is TRBV6-5, the J call TRBJ2-7; no reliable D call. The ends were cut back, 0 bases at V and 3 bases at J, with 12 bases in the middle. Germline lookup yields CDR1 MNHEY and CDR2 SVGAGI. CDR3 length equals 15 residues. The CDR3 DNA is TGTGCCAGCAGTTACTCCTGGGTGCAGGTCTACGAGCAGTACTTC. Amino acid sequence: CASSYSWVQVYEQYF.

Turning to this clonotype: Since a much larger clone is just one base distant, this may be a read error. The rearrangement uses TRBV7-2 and TRBJ1-5; perhaps TRBD1 as D (6 bases). The V end was cut by 5 bases, the J end by 7 bases, with 15 bases between. Germline CDR1 and CDR2: SGHTA and FQGNSA. The CDR3 is 14 amino acids. CDR3 region: CASSPGATGQPQHF. Here the CDR3 DNA reads TGTGCCAGCAGCCCGGGGGCAACCGGGCAGCCCCAGCATTTT.

This rearrangement joins TRBV27 to TRBJ2-5, with 9 bases that match TRBD2. From germline, CDR1 is MNHEY and CDR2 SMNVEV (reference sequence). The CDR3 extends over 14 amino acids. Trimming removed 4 bases from V and 4 bases from J; junction bases left unmatched: 4. The CDR3 sequence: CASSSGTSRETQYF. DNA for the CDR3: TGTGCCAGCAGTTCCGGGACTAGCCGAGAGACCCAGTACTTC.

The CDR3 nucleotides read TGTGCCAGCAGCACCCGGCCCCAGGTCAATGAGCAGTTCTTC. Encoded protein: CASSTRPQVNEQFF. The chain has TRBV7-6 and TRBJ2-1; D is ambiguous. From germline, CDR1 is SGHVS and CDR2 FNYEAQ. The germline V and J ends were trimmed by 5 bases and 6 bases, with 14 bases remaining between them. CDR3 length equals 14 residues.

This clonotype was seen ten or more times. The chain recombines TRBV12-3 or TRBV12-4 with TRBJ1-1; maybe TRBD1 (5 bases). V shed 2 bases and J shed 6 bases, with 16 bases lying between them. The CDR3 is made up of 15 amino acids. The CDR3 region is CASSLRGPGRAEAFF. CDR3 DNA: TGTGCCAGCAGTTTAAGGGGCCCAGGGAGGGCTGAAGCTTTCTTT.

The V and J genes are TRBV7-6 and TRBJ2-1; 10 bases map to TRBD1. The length of the CDR3 is 17 residues. Per germline, CDR1 SGHVS and CDR2 FNYEAQ. The V segment lost 2 bases and the J segment 5 bases; nucleotides outside the gene matches: 9. The CDR3 here is CASSLTPTGTGDNEQFF. CDR3 bases: TGTGCCAGCAGCTTAACGCCTACCGGGACAGGGGACAATGAGCAGTTCTTC. The full variable domain, completed using reference TRBV7-6 and TRBJ2-1, is GAGVSQSPRYKVTKRGQDVALRCDPISGHVSLYWYRQALGQGPEFLTYFNYEAQQDKSGLPNDRFSAERPEGSISTLTIQRTEQRDSAMYRCASSLTPTGTGDNEQFFGPGTRLTVL.

This clonotype has more than one count but fewer than ten. J is TRBJ1-3 and V is TRBV27; D is uncertain. This CDR3 contains 13 residues. The germline CDR1 and CDR2 sequences are MNHEY and SMNVEV (reference sequence). The V end lost 7 bases, the J end lost 4 bases, and 11 bases lay between the germline ends. For the CDR3, the DNA is TGTGCCAGCAAGTCATTGGGAGGAAACACCATATATTTT. As protein: CASKSLGGNTIYF.

J is TRBJ1-1 and V is TRBV28; a possible D gene is TRBD1 (5 bases). The germline V gene has CDR1 MDHEN and CDR2 SYDVKM. V lost 8 bases to trimming and J lost 7 bases, with 23 bases between them. The CDR3 has 15 amino acids. CDR3 bases: TGTGCCAGCGTCCCGGGGGACGGAACACCGCGTGAAGCTTTCTTT. Amino acid sequence: CASVPGDGTPREAFF.

The rearrangement uses TRBV5-1 and TRBJ2-7, with a possible D match to TRBD1 (5 bases). The V and J ends lost 3 bases and 0 bases respectively, with 22 bases between them. Germline V CDR1 and CDR2: SGHRS, YFSETQ. The CDR3 has 18 amino acids. The CDR3 here is CASSSNTGGARSSYEQYF. The CDR3, as DNA: TGCGCCAGCAGCTCAAATACAGGTGGGGCGAGGAGCTCCTACGAGCAGTACTTC.

Only a few counts were recorded for this clonotype. The rearrangement joins TRBV4-1 to TRBJ1-4; TRBD1 matches at 8 bases. The J segment lost 4 bases and the V segment lost 4 bases, leaving 2 bases of the junction unmatched. This CDR3 is built from 14 residues. Germline V gene sequence: CDR1 MGHRA, CDR2 YSYEKL. CDR3 sequence reads: CASSRTGLNEKLFF. In DNA, the CDR3 is TGCGCCAGCAGCCGGACAGGGCTTAATGAAAAACTGTTTTTT.

A word on this clonotype: With a much larger clone just one base away, this may be a read error. The chain employs TRBV7-9 and TRBJ2-5; the match to TRBD1 covers 8 bases. Trimming at V came to 5 bases and at J to 5 bases, leaving 1 base not matched to a gene. The CDR3 is 12 residues long. Germline V gene sequence: CDR1 SEHNR, CDR2 FQNEAQ (reference sequence). CDR3 nucleotide sequence: TGTGCCAGCAGCACAGGGGGGGAGACCCAGTACTTC. Translating it yields CASSTGGETQYF.

This chain uses TRBV2 with TRBJ2-1; D is unresolved. Per germline, CDR1 SNHLY and CDR2 FYNNEI. With 11 bases removed from V and 6 bases from J, the gap between germline ends came to 17 bases. The CDR3 extends over 13 amino acids. The CDR3 spells CAGCRPNINEQFF. The DNA of the CDR3 is TGTGCCGGCTGTCGGCCCAACATCAATGAGCAGTTCTTC.

Concerning this clonotype: This may be a read error, as it is one base from a much larger clone. The chain carries TRBV7-9 and TRBJ1-4; 8 nucleotides agree with TRBD1. This CDR3 has 14 amino acids. V trimming: 5 bases; J trimming: 3 bases; junction bases outside the gene matches: 2. Per the germline V gene, CDR1 is SEHNR and CDR2 is FQNEAQ (reference sequence). DNA of the CDR3: TGTGCCAGCAGCGGGGACAGGTCTAATGAAAAACTGTTTTTT. Its translation: CASSGDRSNEKLFF.

V is TRBV12-3 or TRBV12-4 and J is TRBJ2-7; D remains unclear. Trimming cost V 5 bases and J 4 bases, with 9 bases left between them. The CDR3 extends over 12 amino acids. CDR3 loop: CASSQVIYEQYF. The CDR3 DNA is TGTGCCAGCAGTCAGGTTATTTACGAGCAGTACTTC.

The V and J genes are TRBV9 and TRBJ1-1; D gene unclear. The CDR3 extends over 13 amino acids. V shed 4 bases and J shed 2 bases, with 9 bases lying between them. Germline V gene data show CDR1 as SGDLS and CDR2 as YYNGEE. The CDR3 spells CASSSSTNTEAFF. CDR3 sequence (DNA): TGTGCCAGCAGCTCTTCGACTAACACTGAAGCTTTCTTT.

This chain connects TRBV6-6 to TRBJ2-1, with unresolved D. Germline assignment: CDR1 MNHNY and CDR2 SVGAGI (reference sequence). V shed 3 bases and J shed 9 bases, with 12 bases lying between them. The length of the CDR3 is 13 residues. CDR3 coding DNA: TGTGCCAGCAGTTATCCTGAGAGTATTGAGCAGTTCTTC. This codes for CASSYPESIEQFF.

This clonotype was picked up a small number of times. The rearrangement uses TRBV6-1 and TRBJ2-7; TRBD2 matches 9 bases. Germline V gene data show CDR1 as MNHNS and CDR2 as SASEGT. The CDR3 contains 16 residues. Germline trimming cut 5 bases from V and 1 base from J; bases unmatched to any gene: 9. The CDR3 bases are TGTGCCAGCAGTCCAGGAAGCGGGAGGCCATCCTACGAGCAGTACTTC. It is translated as CASSPGSGRPSYEQYF.